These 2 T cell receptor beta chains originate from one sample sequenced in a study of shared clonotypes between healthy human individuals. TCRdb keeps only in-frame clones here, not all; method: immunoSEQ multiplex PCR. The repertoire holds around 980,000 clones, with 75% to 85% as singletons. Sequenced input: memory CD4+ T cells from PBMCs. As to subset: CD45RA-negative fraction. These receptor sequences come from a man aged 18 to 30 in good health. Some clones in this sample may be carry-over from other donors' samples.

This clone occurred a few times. The CDR3 protein is CASSLRGFYEQYF. The CDR3 DNA reads as TGTGCCAGCAGTTTGCGGGGGTTTTACGAGCAGTACTTC. The V call is TRBV28, the J call TRBJ2-7, with 7 bases lining up with TRBD2. With V trimmed by 3 bases and J by 4 bases, 3 bases remained unmatched. Per germline, CDR1 MDHEN and CDR2 SYDVKM. The CDR3 sequence is 13 residues long.

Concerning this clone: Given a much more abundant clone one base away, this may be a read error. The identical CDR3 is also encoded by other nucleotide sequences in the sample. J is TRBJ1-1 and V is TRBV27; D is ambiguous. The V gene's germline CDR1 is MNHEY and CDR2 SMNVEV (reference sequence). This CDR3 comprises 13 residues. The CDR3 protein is CAARRDLNTEAFF. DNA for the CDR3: TGTGCAGCCCGGCGGGATTTGAACACTGAGGCTTTCTTT.